This T cell receptor beta chain comes out of a study of cytotoxic CD8 clonotypes in ibrutinib-treated CLL. Looking at the study overall: Overall, around 25 responses were partial and 2 complete; following median about 69 months, 14 patients stayed remitted and 12 progressed. Per sample, productive templates averaged 255,043 and productive rearrangements averaged around 100,000. Study results and caveats: Having risen at ibrutinib response, clonality had fallen back toward baseline by progression.

Some clones are missing from TCRdb's copy, which holds only in-frame ones; the method was immunoSEQ multiplex PCR. The sample contains 95,000 to 100,000 clones, around 73% of which appear only once. Cryopreserved PBMCs were the source of about 2.2 micrograms of genomic DNA, which went to TCR beta libraries. The table lists this clone with a count of one. Its antigen remains unidentified. Trimming took off 4 bases at V and 0 bases at J, with 10 bases between the two ends. Germline V lookup: CDR1 SNHLY, CDR2 FYNNEI. This CDR3 spans 16 amino acids. This sequence was found in a human donor with chronic lymphocytic leukemia. V and J are TRBV2 and TRBJ2-6, with D unclear. The starting material was PBMCs, obtained after 12 months of ibrutinib treatment. The CDR3 spells CASSAADLSGANVLTF. CDR3 nucleotides: TGTGCCAGCAGTGCGGCCGATCTCTCTGGGGCCAACGTCCTGACTTTC.